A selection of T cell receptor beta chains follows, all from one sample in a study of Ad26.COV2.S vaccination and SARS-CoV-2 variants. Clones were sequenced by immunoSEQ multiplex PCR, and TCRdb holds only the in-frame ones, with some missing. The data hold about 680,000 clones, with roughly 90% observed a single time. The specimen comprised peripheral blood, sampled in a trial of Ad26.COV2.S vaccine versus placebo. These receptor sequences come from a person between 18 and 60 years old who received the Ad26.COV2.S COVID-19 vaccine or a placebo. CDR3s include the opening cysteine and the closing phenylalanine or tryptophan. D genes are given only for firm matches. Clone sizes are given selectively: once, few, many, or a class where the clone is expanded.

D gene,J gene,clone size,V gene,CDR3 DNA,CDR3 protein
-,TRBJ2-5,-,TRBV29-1,TGCAGCGTTGAAGATACAGGCCGGCGAGGAGAGACCCAGTACTTC,CSVEDTGRRGETQYF
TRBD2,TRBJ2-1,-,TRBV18,TGTGCCAGCTCAACCTCCCTAGCGGGCCTCACCTATAATGAGCAGTTCTTC,CASSTSLAGLTYNEQFF
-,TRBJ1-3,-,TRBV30,TGTGCCTGGAGCGACTGGACTGGAAACACCATATATTTT,CAWSDWTGNTIYF
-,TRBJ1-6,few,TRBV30,TGTGCCTGGAGTGACGGCACCCTCCACTTT,CAWSDGTLHF
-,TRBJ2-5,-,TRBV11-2,TGTGCCAGCGGCACCTCGGGGCGAGAGACCCAGTACTTC,CASGTSGRETQYF
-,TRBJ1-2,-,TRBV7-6,TGTGCCAGCAGCTTAAAAGGGAGAAATGGCTACACCTTC,CASSLKGRNGYTF
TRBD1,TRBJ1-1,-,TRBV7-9,TGTGCCAGCAGAGGGACAGTTTCCTATCTGAACACTGAAGCTTTCTTT,CASRGTVSYLNTEAFF
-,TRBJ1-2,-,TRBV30,TGTGCCTGGAGTGGAGGGGGTGGCTACACCTTC,CAWSGGGGYTF
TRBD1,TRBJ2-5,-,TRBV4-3,TGCGCCAGCAGCCAAGGAATGACAGGGCCACAAGAGACCCAGTACTTC,CASSQGMTGPQETQYF
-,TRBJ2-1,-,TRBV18,TGTGCCAGCTCACCTAGAGACGCTGGCAATGAGCAGTTCTTC,CASSPRDAGNEQFF
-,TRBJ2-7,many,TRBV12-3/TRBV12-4,TGTGCCAGCAGCCCCACAGCTAGGGAGCAGTACTTC,CASSPTAREQYF
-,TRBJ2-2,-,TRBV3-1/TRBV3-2,TGTGCCAGCAGCCCACCAGTGAACACCGGGGAGCTGTTTTTT,CASSPPVNTGELFF
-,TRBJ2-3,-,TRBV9,TGTGCCAGCAGCCCCTTAATGGGAATCACAGATACGCAGTATTTT,CASSPLMGITDTQYF
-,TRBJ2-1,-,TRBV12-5,TGTGCTAGTGGAGAGGGGACTTCCGTAAGCTCCTACAATGAGCAGTTCTTC,CASGEGTSVSSYNEQFF